This T cell receptor (beta chain) was identified in a study of CD8+ T cells in alopecia areata. Study-level results: Researchers reported that TCR sharing among patients proved less clear than in mice, possibly HLA-linked. Elevated clonality characterized lesional scalp relative to normal scalp, particularly in alopecia totalis/universalis. When scalp samples are sequenced, resident alphabeta T cells of normal skin are also captured.

cDNA reverse transcribed from extracted RNA served as the sequencing template. Sequenced by immunoSEQ multiplex PCR; TCRdb stores in-frame clones only, minus some. The table includes a few hundred thousand clones, roughly three fifths detected once. A FACSAria was used to sort CD4+ and CD8+ T cells. These cells came from PBMCs. This clone was found a few times. Its specificity is not known. This TCR came from a human donor in good health. Specimen: CD8+ T cells sorted from blood.

CDR3 protein: CASSATTGLAGLSTDTQYF. The CDR3 region has the DNA TGTGCCAGCAGTGCCACCACCGGACTAGCGGGGCTAAGCACAGATACGCAGTATTTT. This chain links TRBV2 with TRBJ2-3; 12 nucleotides agree with TRBD2. In germline, CDR1 is SNHLY, CDR2 FYNNEI. Germline trimming cut 4 bases from V and 0 bases from J; bases unmatched to any gene: 11. This CDR3 has 19 amino acids.